This TCR beta chain was retrieved from a study of chemoradiotherapy in HPV16-positive cancers. Study-wide context: Two HPV16-positive patients' cells yielded candidate HPV-specific clones and common motifs.

Sequencing used immunoSEQ multiplex PCR; TCRdb keeps in-frame clones, though not all of them. The table lists about 2,700 clones, more than 70% of them singletons. Germline V gene lookup returns CDR1 SGDLS and CDR2 YYNGEE. This CDR3 is 13 amino acids long. Deletions cut 0 bases from V and 6 bases from J, with 6 bases between. On this clone: Its antigen is currently unknown.

Study findings and constraints: HPV-specific T cells were functionally defined from only a couple of HPV16-positive patients. Candidate HPV-specific clones and E7-related TCR motifs grew in tumor during treatment. For HPV16-positive patients, expanding HPV-responsive T cells associated with longer recurrence-free survival.

This receptor was identified in a human donor with HPV-associated anogenital cancer. This material was obtained from a patient who underwent chemoradiotherapy. V and J are TRBV9 and TRBJ2-2; D gene ambiguous. The CDR3 spells CASSVEASGELFF. CDR3 sequence (DNA): TGTGCCAGCAGCGTAGAGGCCTCCGGGGAGCTGTTTTTT.